This T cell receptor beta chain appears in the sequencing data of a study of OX40 agonist ivuxolimab in advanced cancers. Generated by immunoSEQ multiplex PCR, the TCRdb table keeps only in-frame clones and is missing some. The sample gives 50,000 to 60,000 clones, around nine tenths of which show up once; 5.5% to 7.5% is in the top ten. The CDR3 extends over 13 amino acids. Germline CDR1 reads MDHEN; CDR2 reads SYDVKM. V was trimmed by 11 bases and J by 3 bases, leaving 14 bases between them. Specimen: CD4+ or CD8+ T cells sorted from blood, collected in a trial of the OX40 agonist ivuxolimab. The source is an adult with an advanced solid tumor such as melanoma, head and neck, liver or kidney cancer. The chain links TRBV28 to TRBJ1-5, with D perhaps matching TRBD1 (5 bases). The DNA of the CDR3 is TGTGCCGTATGCGGGGGTGACAATCAGCCCCAGCATTTT. It codes for CAVCGGDNQPQHF.